Shown below are 20 T cell receptor beta chains from a single sample sequenced in a study of T cell repertoires in cytomegalovirus infection. TCRdb fed the reads into MiXCR, producing one record per CDR3 protein. The sample includes some 440,000 distinct CDR3 sequences, 31% seen only once; the top ten take roughly an eighth. Sequenced sample: PBMCs. The origin of the receptors is a human donor in good health (CMV status not recorded). Some clones in this sample may be carry-over from other donors' samples.

This clonotype showed up just a few times. J is TRBJ2-7 and V is TRBV10-3, with no clear D. Per germline, CDR1 ENHRY and CDR2 SYGVKD. The V gene lost 4 bases and the J gene lost 2 bases, with 9 bases spanning the gap. This CDR3 comprises 13 residues. The CDR3 sequence is CAISGKPPYEQYF. CDR3 nucleotide sequence: TGTGCCATCAGTGGTAAACCCCCCTACGAGCAGTACTTC.

The gene calls are TRBV6-6 and TRBJ2-2, with 7 bases lining up with TRBD1. Germline CDR1 is MNHNY and CDR2 is SVGAGI (reference sequence). This CDR3 spans 14 amino acids. V lost 6 bases to trimming and J lost 1 base; unmatched junction nucleotides: 2. DNA of the CDR3: TGTGCCAGCAGGGGACAGCTGAACACCGGGGAGCTGTTTTTT. Translation: CASRGQLNTGELFF.

This clonotype has a count of ten or more. The gene calls are TRBV7-2 and TRBJ2-3; TRBD1 aligns across 7 bases. The CDR3 spans 14 residues. Germline trimming cut 5 bases from V and 1 base from J; bases unmatched to any gene: 3. The germline V gene encodes CDR1 SGHTA and CDR2 FQGNSA. CDR3 loop: CASSRTGGTDTQYF. The CDR3 bases are TGTGCCAGCAGCAGAACAGGGGGCACAGATACGCAGTATTTT.

The sample holds a few counts of this clonotype. The V and J genes are TRBV7-6 and TRBJ2-1; 8 bases map to TRBD2. Germline V lookup: CDR1 SGHVS, CDR2 FNYEAQ. CDR3 length equals 13 residues. Germline trimming cut 7 bases from V and 7 bases from J; bases unmatched to any gene: 6. In nucleotides, the CDR3 is TGTGCCAGCACCCGGGGGGGGAGGAATGAGCAGTTCTTC. Translation: CASTRGGRNEQFF.

In this sample, this clonotype turned up once. The V call is TRBV5-1, the J call TRBJ2-7; the D gene could be TRBD1 or TRBD2 (5 bases each). The CDR3 is made up of 15 amino acids. In germline, CDR1 is SGHRS, CDR2 YFSETQ. Trimming stripped 6 bases from V and 3 bases from J, with 19 bases between. The chain's CDR3 is CASTPNGASDYEQYF. CDR3 in DNA: TGCGCCAGCACCCCCAACGGGGCTAGTGACTACGAGCAGTACTTC.

Only a few counts were recorded for this clonotype. The chain recombines TRBV25-1 with TRBJ2-7, with 7 nucleotides matching TRBD1. The V and J ends lost 2 bases and 1 base, in that order; junction bases with no gene match: 5. Germline V gene data show CDR1 as MGHDK and CDR2 as SYGVNS. The CDR3 has 15 residues. The CDR3 protein is CASSEVAGGSYEQYF. CDR3 bases: TGTGCCAGCAGTGAAGTGGCAGGGGGTTCCTACGAGCAGTACTTC.

At least ten counts were recorded for this clonotype. The genes are TRBV10-3 and TRBJ1-2; D is possibly TRBD1 (6 bases). Germline-derived CDR1 and CDR2 are ENHRY and SYGVKD. The CDR3 covers 11 residues. V lost 4 bases and J lost 8, with 8 bases in between. The DNA for the CDR3 is TGTGCCATCAGTGCAGGGGACGGCTACACCTTC. Translation gives CAISAGDGYTF.

This clonotype has more than one count but fewer than ten. CDR3 amino acids: CASSPRGTRNEQFF. Written as DNA, the CDR3 is TGTGCCAGCAGCCCCCGAGGGACCCGCAATGAGCAGTTCTTC. V usage is TRBV7-2 and J usage is TRBJ2-1, with D tentatively TRBD1 or TRBD2 (5 bases each). The ends were cut back, 5 bases at V and 6 bases at J, with 14 bases in the middle. CDR1 SGHTA and CDR2 FQGNSA come from the germline V gene. The CDR3 has 14 residues. Combining the CDR3 with reference TRBV7-2 and TRBJ2-1 gives the whole variable domain GAGVSQSPSNKVTEKGKDVELRCDPISGHTALYWYRQSLGQGLEFLIYFQGNSAPDKSGLPSDRFSAERTGGSVSTLTIQRTQQEDSAVYLCASSPRGTRNEQFFGPGTRLTVL.

This clonotype was counted at least ten times. V gene TRBV6-2 or TRBV6-3 combines with J gene TRBJ1-5, with D perhaps TRBD1 (5 bases). The germline V gene encodes CDR1 MNHEY and CDR2 SVGEGT. Trimming cost V 0 bases and J 9 bases, with 12 bases left between them. This CDR3 is built from 14 residues. CDR3 in amino acids: CASSYSEGQGPQHF. The CDR3 nucleotides read TGTGCCAGCAGTTACTCAGAGGGCCAGGGGCCCCAGCATTTT.

This chain links TRBV7-8 with TRBJ2-7; 11 bases map to TRBD1. Germline V CDR1 and CDR2: SGHVS, FQNEAQ. CDR3 length equals 17 residues. The V and J ends lost 3 bases and 3 bases, in that order; junction bases with no gene match: 10. Here the CDR3 reads CASSFLPGTGGDYEQYF. The CDR3 DNA reads as TGTGCCAGCAGCTTCCTTCCCGGGACAGGGGGGGACTACGAGCAGTACTTC.

The sample holds many counts of this clonotype. The CDR3 region has the DNA TGTGCCAGCAGTCGATATACTTACAATGAGCAGTTCTTC. Encoded protein: CASSRYTYNEQFF. V gene TRBV28 combines with J gene TRBJ2-1, with D unresolved. Germline CDR1 MDHEN, CDR2 SYDVKM. The ends were cut back, 5 bases at V and 4 bases at J, with 9 bases in the middle. The CDR3 loop spans 13 amino acids.

The chain is built from TRBV7-9 and TRBJ2-3; TRBD1 matches at 7 bases. The CDR3 is 15 residues long. Germline CDR1 reads SEHNR; CDR2 reads FQNEAQ (reference sequence). Losses at the gene ends were 5 bases for V and 6 bases for J; bases not matched to a gene: 11. CDR3 residues: CASSPGQVAADTQYF. The DNA of the CDR3 is TGTGCCAGCAGCCCCGGACAGGTGGCCGCGGATACGCAGTATTTT. Full variable domain (outside the CDR3, taken from reference TRBV7-9 and TRBJ2-3): DTGVSQNPRHKITKRGQNVTFRCDPISEHNRLYWYRQTLGQGPEFLTYFQNEAQLEKSRLLSDRFSAERPKGSFSTLEIQRTEQGDSAMYLCASSPGQVAADTQYFGPGTRLTVL.

V usage is TRBV24-1 and J usage is TRBJ2-5; 11 nucleotides agree with TRBD2. V shed 4 bases and J 4 bases; nucleotides not matched to a gene: 13. Germline CDR1 reads KGHDR; CDR2 reads SFDVKD. This CDR3 is built from 18 residues. The CDR3, as DNA: TGTGCCACCAGTGACGCCGGGACGCAGACTAGCGGGGCAGAGACCCAGTACTTC. Encoded protein: CATSDAGTQTSGAETQYF.

This clonotype was counted between two and nine times. J is TRBJ2-5 and V is TRBV2; no definite D call. The CDR3 length is 13 residues. Trimming removed 0 bases at V and 2 bases at J, with 4 bases between. Germline assignment: CDR1 SNHLY and CDR2 FYNNEI. The CDR3 spells CASSEARQETQYF. CDR3 nucleotides: TGTGCCAGCAGTGAAGCCAGGCAAGAGACCCAGTACTTC.

This clonotype was seen a handful of times. This chain links TRBV20-1 with TRBJ2-7; 9 bases align to TRBD2. Germline V gives CDR1 DFQATT, CDR2 SNEGSKA (reference sequence). CDR3 size: 13 residues. The ends lost 5 bases at V and 5 bases at J; junction bases unmatched: 7. The DNA for the CDR3 is TGCAGTGCTGGCTTGGCGGGGGGGGACGAGCAGTACTTC. It codes for CSAGLAGGDEQYF.

The rearrangement uses TRBV2 and TRBJ2-2, with D possibly matching TRBD1 (5 bases). The CDR3 has 16 amino acids. Germline values: CDR1 SNHLY, CDR2 FYNNEI. V shed 4 bases and J shed 0 bases, with 12 bases lying between them. This CDR3 is CASSGTSVSNTGELFF. Written as DNA, the CDR3 is TGTGCCAGCAGTGGGACATCTGTTTCGAACACCGGGGAGCTGTTTTTT.

To note about this clonotype: The conserved phenylalanine or tryptophan normally closing the CDR3 is absent here, so this likely arose from a read error. It is unclear where the CDR3 begins or ends on the DNA, so no DNA is shown, and the CDR3 is as TCRdb lists it. The rearrangement links TRBV7-2 to TRBJ1-2; the D call in the table, TRBD1, was not verified against the DNA. CDR1 SGHTA and CDR2 FQGNSA come from the germline V gene. Including both end residues, the CDR3 is 15 amino acids long. The CDR3 loop is CASSLDNRGSYGYTL.

V and J are TRBV20-1 and TRBJ2-3; D gene ambiguous. CDR3 length equals 14 residues. Germline V gives CDR1 DFQATT, CDR2 SNEGSKA (reference sequence). The V end was cut by 5 bases, the J end by 6 bases, with 18 bases between. The DNA of the CDR3 is TGCAGTGCTCCCCCAGGCGGTTTAAGGGATACGCAGTATTTT. Translating gives CSAPPGGLRDTQYF.

This clonotype was picked up a small number of times. CDR3 in DNA: TGTGCCAGCAGCTTTTTAAAGGGGCATCTTAGCTCCTACAATGAGCAGTTCTTC. Translated, it gives CASSFLKGHLSSYNEQFF. V and J are TRBV11-2 and TRBJ2-1, with D tentatively TRBD1 (5 bases). From germline, CDR1 is SGHAT and CDR2 FQNNGV. The CDR3 length is 18 residues. V was clipped by 3 bases and J by 0 bases, with 18 bases between them. Full variable domain (rest looked up from reference TRBV11-2 and TRBJ2-1): EAGVAQSPRYKIIEKRQSVAFWCNPISGHATLYWYQQILGQGPKLLIQFQNNGVVDDSQLPKDRFSAERLKGVDSTLKIQPAKLEDSAVYLCASSFLKGHLSSYNEQFFGPGTRLTVL.

This clonotype appeared a single time. Since a much larger clone is just one base distant, this may be a read error. The V gene is TRBV7-6, the J gene TRBJ1-2, with D perhaps matching TRBD1 (5 bases). The germline gives CDR1 SGHVS, CDR2 FNYEAQ. CDR3 length: 18 residues. For the CDR3, the DNA is TGTGCCAGCAGCCAGTTCCCAACCCCGGGCCCCCGGGACTATGGCTCCACCTTC. This codes for CASSQFPTPGPRDYGSTF.